This TCR beta chain was identified during a study of spatial heterogeneity in lung cancer. About the study: Counts of TCR transcripts in tumor regions correlated strongly with a matched bulk RNA-seq T cell module score. The study, taken as a whole, reports: The number of expanded tumor alpha and beta chains correlated with mutation number.

Each molecule of TCR cDNA was tagged with one unique molecular identifier. Using its own MiXCR run on the 5' RACE reads, TCRdb lists one record per CDR3 protein. In the table there are approximately 13,000 distinct CDR3 sequences, just over 5% of which are singletons. In this sample, this clonotype turned up many times. Its target is not known. Time point defined: sample taken at primary tumor resection. Untreated early-stage non-small cell lung cancer patients, around 70 in total, were the donors. Between the trimmed V and J ends, which lost 4 bases and 11 bases, there was a span of 15 bases. The CDR3 contains 12 residues. Germline-derived CDR1 and CDR2 are MNHEY and SVGEGT.

The chain combines TRBV6-2 or TRBV6-3 with TRBJ2-7, with D maybe TRBD2 (5 bases). The receptor comes from a male donor with early-stage non-small cell lung cancer. The sequencing used lung tumor tissue, collected at surgery. CDR3 amino acids: CASSSDSMREYF. The CDR3 DNA follows: TGTGCCAGCAGTTCAGACTCCATGAGGGAGTACTTC.